These 2 T cell receptor beta chains came from one sample sequenced in a study of monozygotic twins with cystic fibrosis. Sequencing was performed with immunoSEQ multiplex PCR; in TCRdb, only in-frame clones are kept and a portion is missing. Among about 23,000 clones listed, roughly 90% were seen once. The sample consisted of blood. The receptors come from a girl aged 2 to 10 with cystic fibrosis.

This clone was detected once. The V call is TRBV4-3, the J call TRBJ2-7; TRBD1 matches 7 bases. Germline V gives CDR1 LGHNA, CDR2 YSLEER. The CDR3 has 14 residues. V was clipped by 3 bases and J by 5 bases; unmatched bases: 7. For the CDR3, the DNA is TGCGCCAGCAGCCAGGGGACAGTAGAACACGAGCAGTACTTC. Translated: CASSQGTVEHEQYF.

The chain employs TRBV5-1 and TRBJ2-2; 7 positions match TRBD1. Germline-derived CDR1 and CDR2 are SGHRS and YFSETQ. V lost 3 bases to trimming and J lost 4 bases; unmatched junction nucleotides: 12. CDR3 size: 17 residues. The CDR3 sequence is CASSSNRGLIRTGELFF. CDR3 sequence (DNA): TGCGCCAGCAGCTCGAACAGGGGATTGATTCGCACCGGGGAGCTGTTTTTT.